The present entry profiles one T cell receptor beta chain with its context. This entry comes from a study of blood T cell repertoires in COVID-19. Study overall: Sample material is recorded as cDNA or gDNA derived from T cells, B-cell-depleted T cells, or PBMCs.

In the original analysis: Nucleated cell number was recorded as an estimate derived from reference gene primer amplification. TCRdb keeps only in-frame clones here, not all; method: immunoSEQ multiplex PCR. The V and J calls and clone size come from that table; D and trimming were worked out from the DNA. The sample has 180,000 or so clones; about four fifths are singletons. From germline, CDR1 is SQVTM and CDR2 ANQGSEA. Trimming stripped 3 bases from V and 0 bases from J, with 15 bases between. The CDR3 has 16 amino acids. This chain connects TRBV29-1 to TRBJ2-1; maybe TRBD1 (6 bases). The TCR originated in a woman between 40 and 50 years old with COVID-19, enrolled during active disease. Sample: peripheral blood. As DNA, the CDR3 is TGCAGCGTTGACCGACTTTACAGGGCCTCCTACAATGAGCAGTTCTTC. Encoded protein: CSVDRLYRASYNEQFF.